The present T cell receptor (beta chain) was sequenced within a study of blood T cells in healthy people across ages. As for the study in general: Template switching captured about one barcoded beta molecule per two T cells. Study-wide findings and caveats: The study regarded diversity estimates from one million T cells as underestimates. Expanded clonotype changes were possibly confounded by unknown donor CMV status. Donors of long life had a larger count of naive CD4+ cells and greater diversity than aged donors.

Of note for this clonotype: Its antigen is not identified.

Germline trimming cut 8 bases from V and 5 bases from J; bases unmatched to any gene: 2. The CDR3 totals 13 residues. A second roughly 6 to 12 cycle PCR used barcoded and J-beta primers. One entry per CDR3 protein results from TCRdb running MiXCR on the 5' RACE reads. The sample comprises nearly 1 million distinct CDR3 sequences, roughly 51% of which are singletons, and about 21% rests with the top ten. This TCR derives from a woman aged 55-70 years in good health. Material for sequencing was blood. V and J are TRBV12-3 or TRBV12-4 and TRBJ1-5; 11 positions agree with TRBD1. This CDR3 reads CASGTGGYQPQHF. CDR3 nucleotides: TGTGCCAGCGGGACAGGGGGTTATCAGCCCCAGCATTTT.